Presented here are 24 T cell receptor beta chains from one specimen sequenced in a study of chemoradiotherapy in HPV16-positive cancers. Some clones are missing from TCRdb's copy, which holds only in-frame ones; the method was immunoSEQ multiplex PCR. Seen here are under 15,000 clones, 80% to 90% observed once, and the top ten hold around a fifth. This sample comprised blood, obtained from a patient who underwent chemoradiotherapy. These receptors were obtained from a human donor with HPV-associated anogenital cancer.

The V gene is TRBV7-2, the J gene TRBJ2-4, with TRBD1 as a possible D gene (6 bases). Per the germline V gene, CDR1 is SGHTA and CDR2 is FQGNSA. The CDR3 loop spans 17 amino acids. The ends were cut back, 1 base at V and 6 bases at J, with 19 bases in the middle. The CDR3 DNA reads TGTGCCAGCAGCTTAGGTCTCAGGGGCCAACAAGGAAACATTCAGTACTTC. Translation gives CASSLGLRGQQGNIQYF.

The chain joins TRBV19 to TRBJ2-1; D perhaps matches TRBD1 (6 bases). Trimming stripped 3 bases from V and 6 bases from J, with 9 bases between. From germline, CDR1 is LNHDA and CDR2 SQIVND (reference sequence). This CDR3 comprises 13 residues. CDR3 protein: CASSIQGTNEQFF. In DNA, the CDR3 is TGTGCCAGTAGTATTCAGGGGACCAATGAGCAGTTCTTC.

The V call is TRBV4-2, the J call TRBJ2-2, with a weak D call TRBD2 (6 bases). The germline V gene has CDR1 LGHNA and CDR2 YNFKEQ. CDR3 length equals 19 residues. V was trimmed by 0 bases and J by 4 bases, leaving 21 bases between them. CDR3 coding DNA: TGTGCCAGCAGCCAAGACCATCGGCCCGGCAGGGAGGTCACCGGGGAGCTGTTTTTT. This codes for CASSQDHRPGREVTGELFF.

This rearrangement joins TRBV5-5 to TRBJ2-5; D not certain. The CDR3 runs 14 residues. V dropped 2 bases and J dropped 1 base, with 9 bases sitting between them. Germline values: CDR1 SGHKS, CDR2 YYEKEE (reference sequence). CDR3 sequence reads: CASSFPGFQETQYF. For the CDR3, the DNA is TGTGCCAGCAGCTTCCCAGGATTCCAAGAGACCCAGTACTTC.

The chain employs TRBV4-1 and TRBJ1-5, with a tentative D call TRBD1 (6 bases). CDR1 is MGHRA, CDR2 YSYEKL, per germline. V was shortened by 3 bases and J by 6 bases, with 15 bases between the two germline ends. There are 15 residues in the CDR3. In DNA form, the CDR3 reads TGCGCCAGCAGCCAGTTAACAGGGCTGCGTCAGCCCCAGCATTTT. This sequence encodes CASSQLTGLRQPQHF.

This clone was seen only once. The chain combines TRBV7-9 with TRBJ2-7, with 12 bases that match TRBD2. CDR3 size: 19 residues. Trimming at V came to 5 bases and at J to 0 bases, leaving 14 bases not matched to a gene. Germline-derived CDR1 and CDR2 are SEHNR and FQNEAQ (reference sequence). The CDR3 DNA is TGTGCCAGCAGCGCCCCTAGGGGGACTAGCGGGCTTTCCTCCTACGAGCAGTACTTC. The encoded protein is CASSAPRGTSGLSSYEQYF.

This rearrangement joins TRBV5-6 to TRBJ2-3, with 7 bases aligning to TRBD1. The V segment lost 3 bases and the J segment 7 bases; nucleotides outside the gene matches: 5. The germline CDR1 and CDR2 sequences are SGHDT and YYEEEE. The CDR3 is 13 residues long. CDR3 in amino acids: CASSYGQANTQYF. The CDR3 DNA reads TGTGCCAGCAGCTACGGACAGGCCAATACGCAGTATTTT.

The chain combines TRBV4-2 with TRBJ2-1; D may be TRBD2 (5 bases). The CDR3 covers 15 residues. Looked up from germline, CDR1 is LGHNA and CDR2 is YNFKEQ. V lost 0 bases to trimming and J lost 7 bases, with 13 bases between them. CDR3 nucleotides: TGTGCCAGCAGCCAAGAATGGTGGTCGGGGAATGAGCAGTTCTTC. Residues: CASSQEWWSGNEQFF.

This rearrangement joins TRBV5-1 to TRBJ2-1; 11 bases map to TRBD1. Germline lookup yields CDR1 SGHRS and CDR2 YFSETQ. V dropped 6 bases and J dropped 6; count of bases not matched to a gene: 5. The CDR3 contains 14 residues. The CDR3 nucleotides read TGCGCCAGCAACCGGGACAGGGGGTTCAATGAGCAGTTCTTC. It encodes CASNRDRGFNEQFF.

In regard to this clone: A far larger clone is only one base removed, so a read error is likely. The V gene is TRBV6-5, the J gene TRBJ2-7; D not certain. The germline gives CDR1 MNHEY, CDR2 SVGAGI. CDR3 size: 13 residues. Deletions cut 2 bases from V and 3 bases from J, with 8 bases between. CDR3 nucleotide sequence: TGTGCCAGCAGTTACGGAGACCTCTACGAGCAGTACGTC. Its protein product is CASSYGDLYEQYV.

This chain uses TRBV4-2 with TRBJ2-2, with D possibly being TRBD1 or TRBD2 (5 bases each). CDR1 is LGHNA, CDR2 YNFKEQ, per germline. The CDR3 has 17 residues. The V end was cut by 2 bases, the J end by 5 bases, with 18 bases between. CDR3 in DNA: TGTGCCAGCAGCCAAACTTCCGGGACCTGGGTTACCGGGGAGCTGTTTTTT. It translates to CASSQTSGTWVTGELFF.

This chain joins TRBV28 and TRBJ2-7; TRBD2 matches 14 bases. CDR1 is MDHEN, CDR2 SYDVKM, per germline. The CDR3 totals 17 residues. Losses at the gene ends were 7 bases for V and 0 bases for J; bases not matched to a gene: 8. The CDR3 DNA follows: TGTGCCAGCACGACTAGCGGGAGGGCCCGGGGCTCCTACGAGCAGTACTTC. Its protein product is CASTTSGRARGSYEQYF. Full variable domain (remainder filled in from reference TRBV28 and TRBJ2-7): DVKVTQSSRYLVKRTGEKVFLECVQDMDHENMFWYRQDPGLGLRLIYFSYDVKMKEKGDIPEGYSVSREKKERFSLILESASTNQTSMYLCASTTSGRARGSYEQYFGPGTRLTVT.

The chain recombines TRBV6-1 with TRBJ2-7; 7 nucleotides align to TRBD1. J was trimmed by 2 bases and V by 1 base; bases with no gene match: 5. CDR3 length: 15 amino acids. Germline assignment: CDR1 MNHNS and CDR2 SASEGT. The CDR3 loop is CASSEDRQGPYEQYF. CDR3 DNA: TGTGCCAGCAGTGAAGACCGACAGGGACCCTACGAGCAGTACTTC.

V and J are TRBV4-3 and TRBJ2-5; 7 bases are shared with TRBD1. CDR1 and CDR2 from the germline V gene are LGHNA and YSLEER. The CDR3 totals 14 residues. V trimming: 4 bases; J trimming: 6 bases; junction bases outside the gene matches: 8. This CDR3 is CASSPGQDVKTQYF. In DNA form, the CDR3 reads TGCGCCAGCAGCCCTGGACAGGACGTGAAGACCCAGTACTTC.

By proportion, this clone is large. The DNA of the CDR3 is TGCGCCAGCAGCTCAAGACACCAGGGAAGACCTGGAAACACCATATATTTT. The encoded protein is CASSSRHQGRPGNTIYF. The V gene is TRBV4-3, the J gene TRBJ1-3, with a possible D match to TRBD1 (5 bases). CDR1 is LGHNA, CDR2 YSLEER, per germline. Trimming removed 5 bases from V and 2 bases from J, with 19 bases in between. CDR3 length equals 17 residues.

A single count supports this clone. The CDR3 reads CASSKTPTGQWASEQYF. The CDR3 region has the DNA TGTGCCAGCAGCAAAACCCCAACCGGACAGTGGGCCTCCGAGCAGTACTTC. This chain joins TRBV7-3 and TRBJ2-7; tentative D call: TRBD1 (6 bases). The CDR3 is 17 amino acids. Per the germline V gene, CDR1 is SGHTA and CDR2 is FQGTGA. Trimming cost V 5 bases and J 6 bases, with 26 bases left between them.

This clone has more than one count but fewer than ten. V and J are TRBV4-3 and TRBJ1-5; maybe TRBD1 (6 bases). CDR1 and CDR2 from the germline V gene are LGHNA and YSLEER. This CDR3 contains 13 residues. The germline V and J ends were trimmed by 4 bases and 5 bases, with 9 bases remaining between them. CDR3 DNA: TGCGCCAGCAGCCGGGGACACTATCAGCCCCAGCATTTT. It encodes CASSRGHYQPQHF.

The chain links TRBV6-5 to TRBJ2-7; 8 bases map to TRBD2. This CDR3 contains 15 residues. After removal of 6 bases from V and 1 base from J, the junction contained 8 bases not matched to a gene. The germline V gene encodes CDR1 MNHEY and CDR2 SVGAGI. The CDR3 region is CASRRWASGSYEQYF. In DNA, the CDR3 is TGTGCCAGCAGGCGTTGGGCTAGCGGGTCCTACGAGCAGTACTTC.

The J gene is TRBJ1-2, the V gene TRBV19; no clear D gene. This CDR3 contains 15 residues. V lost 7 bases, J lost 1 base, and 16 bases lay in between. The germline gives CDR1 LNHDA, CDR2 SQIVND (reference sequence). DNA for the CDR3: TGTGCCAGTAAGCCAGGACCTGGAGGTAACTATGGCTACACCTTC. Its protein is CASKPGPGGNYGYTF.

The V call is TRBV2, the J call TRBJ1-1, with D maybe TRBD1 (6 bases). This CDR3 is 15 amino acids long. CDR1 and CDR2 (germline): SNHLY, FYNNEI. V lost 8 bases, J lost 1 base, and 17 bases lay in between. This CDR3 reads CASFTSGHQNTEAFF. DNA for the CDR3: TGTGCCAGCTTCACCTCGGGACACCAGAACACTGAAGCTTTCTTT.

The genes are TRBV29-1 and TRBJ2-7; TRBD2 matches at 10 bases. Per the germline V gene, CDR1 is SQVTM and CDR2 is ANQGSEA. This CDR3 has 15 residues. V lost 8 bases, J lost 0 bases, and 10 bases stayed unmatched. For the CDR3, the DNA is TGCAGCTTCTCGAAAGGACTAGCGGCCTCCTACGAGCAGTACTTC. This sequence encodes CSFSKGLAASYEQYF.

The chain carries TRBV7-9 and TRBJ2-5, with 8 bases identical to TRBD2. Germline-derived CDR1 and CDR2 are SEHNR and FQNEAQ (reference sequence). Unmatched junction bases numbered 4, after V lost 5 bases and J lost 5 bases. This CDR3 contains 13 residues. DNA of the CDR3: TGTGCCAGCAGCCCCGGGACTAGTGAGACCCAGTACTTC. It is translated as CASSPGTSETQYF.

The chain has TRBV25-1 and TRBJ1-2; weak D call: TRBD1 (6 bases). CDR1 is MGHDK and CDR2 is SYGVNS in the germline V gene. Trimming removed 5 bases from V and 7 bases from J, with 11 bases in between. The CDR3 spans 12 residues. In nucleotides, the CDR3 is TGTGCCAGCAGTAAGGGGGTTGGTGGCTACACCTTC. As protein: CASSKGVGGYTF.

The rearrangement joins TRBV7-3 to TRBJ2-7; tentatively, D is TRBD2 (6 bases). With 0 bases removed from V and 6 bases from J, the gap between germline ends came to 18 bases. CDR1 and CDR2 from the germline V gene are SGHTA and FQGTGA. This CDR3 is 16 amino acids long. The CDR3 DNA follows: TGTGCCAGCAGCTTAACGGGAGGCGGGACCTTGGGCGAGCAGTACTTC. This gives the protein CASSLTGGGTLGEQYF.